This T cell receptor (beta chain) was documented in a study of CD8+ T cells in alopecia areata. Study in general: Dosing spanned 6 to 18 months on tofacitinib, then 6 months off drug. General observations from the study: While patients received tofacitinib, many expanded lesional clones remained present in scalp and blood. Scalp clonality and expanded CD8+ clones among the top 100 fell significantly with tofacitinib. Sharing of TCR sequences between patients (possibly for HLA-related reasons) was less clear than in mice.

The length of the CDR3 is 15 residues. Trimming removed 3 bases from V and 7 bases from J, with 22 bases in between. Looked up from germline, CDR1 is SQVTM and CDR2 is ANQGSEA. Treatment of the sample: oral pan-JAK inhibitor, 5-10 mg twice daily. Note on this clone: What it binds is unknown.

Sequencing templates came from extracted RNA that was reverse transcribed into cDNA. Repertoires were generated with immunoSEQ multiplex PCR, while TCRdb's copy carries only in-frame clones and drops some. The data show approximately 170,000 clones, 45% to 75% seen once. The receptor was derived from a human donor with alopecia areata. Sequencing was performed on CD4+ T cells sorted from blood, taken at week 4, from a patient treated with tofacitinib. The chain has TRBV29-1 and TRBJ2-7, with D unclear. The CDR3 is CSVEIGQTYFGEQYF. In DNA, the CDR3 is TGCAGCGTTGAGATCGGGCAGACCTATTTCGGGGAGCAGTACTTC.